The rows below give T cell receptor beta chains drawn from one sample of a study of shared T cell receptors in the human thymus. TCRdb's copy holds only in-frame clones and misses some; the assay was immunoSEQ multiplex PCR. In the table there are hundreds of thousands of clones, around 87% of which are singletons. The same sample was also used in a study of human thymus T cells.

Sequenced: thymocytes. The receptors come from a boy in the first two years of life with a congenital heart defect. CDR3s leave out the opening cysteine and the closing phenylalanine or tryptophan.

V	J	length	CDR3
TRBV6-4	TRBJ2-2	13	ASSPGTSASGELF
TRBV10-2	TRBJ2-5	12	ASGRLAGRETQY
TRBV9	TRBJ2-7	12	ASSARQGPYEQY
TRBV27	TRBJ1-5	13	ASSLLGQGNQPQH
TRBV7-8	TRBJ1-2	12	ASSLVGHQYGYT
TRBV27	TRBJ2-2	10	ASSPNTGELF
TRBV28	TRBJ2-5	11	ASRQFAQETQY
TRBV27	TRBJ2-7	9	ASSSGWEQY
TRBV7-2	TRBJ1-4	9	ASSGREKLF
TRBV2	TRBJ2-7	10	ASSGRGYEQY
TRBV25-1	TRBJ2-1	13	ASSEWRNSYNEQF
TRBV27	TRBJ2-7	12	ASRGRASSYEQY
TRBV7-2	TRBJ2-5	10	ASGQGEETQY